This T cell receptor beta chain is drawn from a study of T cell responses to AZD1222 COVID-19 vaccine. This clone appeared a few times. Its antigen is unknown. Notes on the study in general: Clonal diversity was possibly underestimated, and white British individuals and females predominated among donors. Per reports, nearly half of all spike-specific TCRs target regions that are unmutated in variants. Researchers took repertoire samples only after the peak T cell response had come.

J gave up 16 bases and V 0 bases, and 9 bases lay outside the gene matches. The germline CDR1 and CDR2 sequences are LGHNA and YNFKEQ. This CDR3 contains 13 residues. Repertoires were generated with immunoSEQ multiplex PCR, while TCRdb's copy carries only in-frame clones and drops some. The data contain 45,000 to 55,000 clones, roughly 84% of them singletons. Sequenced material: peripheral blood, taken on day 0 of MenACWY control vaccination. The rearrangement joins TRBV4-2 to TRBJ2-1; 7 nucleotides line up with TRBD2. This sequence was found in an adult in good health. CDR3 nucleotide sequence: TGTGCCAGCAGCCAAGATGGGTTAGCGGGTTTCTTCTTC. Translation: CASSQDGLAGFFF.